This T cell receptor (beta chain) was observed in a study of blood T cell repertoires in COVID-19. At the level of the study: The United States, Italy and Spain supplied acute and convalescent COVID-19 samples.

CDR1 WNHNN and CDR2 SYGVQD come from the germline V gene (reference sequence). With 6 bases removed from V and 9 bases from J, the gap between germline ends came to 15 bases. This CDR3 has 13 residues. In the study's own analysis: Amplification of reference gene primers provided the estimated nucleated cell counts. Only in-frame clones appear in the TCRdb table, and some are missing; sequencing was by immunoSEQ multiplex PCR. V and J calls plus clone size are reproduced from that table; the DNA served to infer D and trimming. Of about 320,000 clones listed, 85% to 90% were seen once; the top ten hold over 9.5%.

V and J are TRBV10-1 and TRBJ2-1; D unresolved. This receptor was taken from a woman aged 18-29 years who had recovered from COVID-19. The sequencing input was PBMCs or T cells enriched from blood (not recorded which). The CDR3 protein is CASRSDRVGEQFF. The CDR3 DNA sequence: TGCGCCAGCAGAAGCGACCGGGTGGGTGAGCAGTTCTTC.